This T cell receptor (beta chain) appears in the sequencing data of a study of CD8 T cells in Susac syndrome. It was with random hexamers that about 0.45 to 1 ug RNA was reverse transcribed. TCR beta CDR3 was amplified by immunoSEQ multiplex PCR. This amplification extended across 54 Vbeta and 13 Jbeta segments. TCRdb recomputed calls from the immunoSEQ multiplex PCR reads with MiXCR, one row per CDR3 protein. Seen here are tens of thousands of distinct CDR3 sequences, 91% observed once, and the top ten hold roughly 0.49%. This CDR3 spans 13 amino acids. Germline CDR1 reads MNHEY; CDR2 reads SMNVEV (reference sequence). Trimming shortened V by 4 bases and J by 0 bases, and 6 bases separated the two germline ends. Stable or active relapsing-remitting multiple sclerosis, untreated and meeting revised McDonald criteria, defined the controls. The CD8+ and CD4+ T cells were negatively isolated, with the TEMRA cells enriched by FACS.

J is TRBJ1-1 and V is TRBV27, with D maybe TRBD1 (5 bases). The receptor comes from a human donor with multiple sclerosis. Source material: CD8+ T cells from PBMCs. CDR3 region: CASSWTMNTEAFF. CDR3 nucleotide sequence: TGTGCCAGCAGTTGGACAATGAACACTGAAGCTTTCTTT.